A selection of T cell receptor beta chains follows, all from one sample in a study of siplizumab effects on memory and regulatory T cells. Here immunoSEQ multiplex PCR was the method, and the copy in TCRdb shows in-frame clones only, minus some. The table includes about 50,000 clones, more than 85% detected once. Specimen: naive CD8+ T cells sorted from blood. The receptors derive from a human donor in good health. Both conserved end residues are part of each CDR3. Fields, in order: D gene, clone size, J gene, V gene, CDR3 protein, CDR3 DNA. D genes are given only for firm matches. Size values are once, few and many counts, or a class for expanded clones, and some rows have none.

.,.,TRBJ2-3,TRBV7-9,CASSPSGADTQYF,TGTGCCAGCAGCCCTAGTGGGGCAGATACGCAGTATTTT
TRBD1,.,TRBJ1-2,TRBV30,CAWSVIGGNSNYGYTF,TGTGCCTGGAGTGTTATAGGGGGCAACTCTAACTATGGCTACACCTTC
.,once,TRBJ2-7,TRBV7-9,CASSLRQGLHEQYF,TGTGCCAGTAGCTTGAGGCAGGGGCTACACGAGCAGTACTTC
TRBD1,.,TRBJ2-7,TRBV23-1,CASSQPAETGVEEQYF,TGCGCCAGCAGTCAACCGGCCGAGACAGGGGTGGAGGAGCAGTACTTC
TRBD1,.,TRBJ1-2,TRBV5-6,CASSLHRDRAGYVYGYTF,TGTGCCAGCAGCTTACACCGGGACAGGGCAGGATATGTCTATGGCTACACCTTC
.,once,TRBJ2-1,TRBV7-6,CASSLRVSTSNSYNEQFF,TGTGCCAGCAGCTTAAGGGTCTCAACCTCAAACTCCTACAATGAGCAGTTCTTC
TRBD1,.,TRBJ2-2,TRBV19,CASSQGANTGELFF,TGTGCCAGCAGCCAGGGGGCGAACACCGGGGAGCTGTTTTTT
TRBD1,.,TRBJ1-4,TRBV30,CAWSLGQEDEKLFF,TGTGCCTGGAGTTTAGGACAGGAGGATGAAAAACTGTTTTTT
.,.,TRBJ1-1,TRBV19,CASSSGTEAFF,TGTGCCAGTAGTTCAGGGACTGAAGCTTTCTTT
TRBD1,.,TRBJ2-7,TRBV19,CASSYGTGDPYEQYF,TGTGCCAGTAGTTATGGGACAGGGGATCCCTACGAGCAGTACTTC
.,.,TRBJ2-7,TRBV9,CASSVATGTEQYF,TGTGCCAGCAGCGTAGCAACAGGGACTGAGCAGTACTTC
.,.,TRBJ2-3,TRBV21-1,CASSKTDQGTDTQYF,TGTGCCAGCAGCAAGACAGACCAAGGCACAGATACGCAGTATTTT
.,.,TRBJ2-1,TRBV7-9,CASSLQYSSYNEQFF,TGTGCCAGCAGCTTACAGTACAGCTCCTACAATGAGCAGTTCTTC
TRBD1,.,TRBJ1-1,TRBV5-4,CASSPVQGIGTEAFF,TGTGCCAGCAGCCCTGTACAGGGGATTGGCACTGAAGCTTTCTTT
.,.,TRBJ2-1,TRBV6-5,CASSLKLAWNEQFF,TGTGCCAGCAGTTTAAAGCTAGCTTGGAATGAGCAGTTCTTC
.,.,TRBJ1-2,TRBV20-1,CSARDPAGYTF,TGCAGTGCTAGAGATCCGGCCGGCTACACCTTC
TRBD1,.,TRBJ1-5,TRBV2,CASSETRGLNQPQHF,TGTGCCAGCAGCGAGACCAGGGGGCTCAATCAGCCCCAGCATTTT
.,.,TRBJ2-5,TRBV7-6,CASREQETQYF,TGTGCCAGCAGAGAGCAAGAGACCCAGTACTTC
.,.,TRBJ1-3,TRBV4-1,CASSHPQEKSGNTIYF,TGCGCCAGCAGCCATCCCCAAGAGAAATCCGGAAACACCATATATTTT
TRBD2,.,TRBJ2-7,TRBV6-1,CASSERVASGRAEDYEQYF,TGTGCCAGCAGTGAAAGGGTAGCTAGCGGGAGGGCCGAAGACTACGAGCAGTACTTC
.,.,TRBJ1-2,TRBV6-4,CASRDPGSYGYTF,TGTGCCAGCAGAGATCCGGGTTCCTATGGCTACACCTTC
TRBD2,few,TRBJ2-7,TRBV2,CASTILAGISYEQYF,TGTGCCAGCACTATTCTAGCGGGTATCTCCTACGAGCAGTACTTC
.,.,TRBJ1-1,TRBV9,CASSAGQPNTEAFF,TGTGCCAGCAGCGCCGGACAGCCGAACACTGAAGCTTTCTTT
.,.,TRBJ1-1,TRBV6-5,CASSYSRGDQNTEAFF,TGTGCCAGCAGTTACTCGAGGGGGGACCAGAACACTGAAGCTTTCTTT
.,.,TRBJ1-1,TRBV9,CASSVRVMNTEAFF,TGTGCCAGCAGCGTAAGGGTCATGAACACTGAAGCTTTCTTT
TRBD1,.,TRBJ2-7,TRBV27,CASSPTGNSYEQYF,TGTGCCAGCAGTCCGACAGGGAACTCCTACGAGCAGTACTTC